The entry below gives a single T cell receptor (beta chain) sequence along with its context. Per the germline V gene, CDR1 is SEHNR and CDR2 is FQNEAQ (reference sequence). The V end lost 3 bases, the J end lost 4 bases, and 21 bases lay between the germline ends. The CDR3 totals 17 residues. This specimen comes from a study of blood T cell repertoires in COVID-19. As for the study in general: The United States, Italy and Spain provided the acute and convalescent COVID-19 samples.

Some clones are missing from TCRdb's copy, which holds only in-frame ones; the method was immunoSEQ multiplex PCR. The table records around 41,000 clones, 88% of them present only once. Sequenced material: peripheral blood. This sequence was found in a human donor in a cohort sampled during active COVID-19. The V gene is TRBV7-9, the J gene TRBJ2-5; possible D gene TRBD1, 6 bases. CDR3 residues: CASSFFPTAGVRETQYF. Written as DNA, the CDR3 is TGTGCCAGCAGCTTCTTTCCCACCGCAGGGGTCCGAGAGACCCAGTACTTC.